This T cell receptor beta chain was obtained from a study of monozygotic twins with inflammatory bowel disease. Details on this clonotype: Its matching antigen is unknown.

The unique tags termed UMIs, each holding a 6-nucleotide sample barcode, were added by means of template switching. TCRdb re-called the 5' RACE reads, yielding one record per CDR3 amino acid sequence without DNA. This sample's clone table lists about 380,000 distinct CDR3 sequences. Study results and limitations: The analysis yielded no support for one strong signal or clonotype associated with IBD. TCRbeta inverse Simpson diversity was decreased in IBD patients versus healthy co-twins. Relative clonotype sharing with others was diminished in IBD patients versus healthy twins, particularly with disease activity.

Germline assignment: CDR1 SGHRS and CDR2 YFSETQ. This CDR3 region has 15 residues. The chain links TRBV5-1 to TRBJ2-1; the TCRdb call, TRBD1, lacks DNA for checking. This TCR was sampled from a human donor with ulcerative colitis or Crohn's disease, or a healthy co-twin of an affected twin (not recorded which). The source material was blood. The CDR3 spells CASSLDGGGHNEQFF.